This paragraph reports one TCR beta chain. Its antigen remains unknown. The sample comes from a study of CD8+ T cells in alopecia areata. Overall study findings and caveats: Scalp sequencing also captures normal skin's resident alphabeta T cells. Both scalp clonality and the expanded CD8+ clones among the top 100 showed a significant decrease with tofacitinib. A large proportion of expanded lesional clones were detected persisting in scalp and blood during tofacitinib. It was less clear whether patients shared TCRs than it was in mice, possibly because of HLA.

The CDR3 spans 12 residues. V shed 5 bases and J shed 0 bases, with 8 bases lying between them. CDR1 and CDR2 from the germline V gene are SQVTM and ANQGSEA. The sequencing template was cDNA reverse transcribed from extracted RNA. Method: immunoSEQ multiplex PCR; TCRdb's copy keeps in-frame clones and lacks some. This table has 200,000 to 250,000 clones, more than 45% appearing once. Treatment given: oral pan-JAK inhibitor, 5-10 mg twice daily. The sequence came from a human donor with alopecia areata. The chain carries TRBV29-1 and TRBJ2-7; D uncertain. Specimen: CD4+ T cells sorted from blood, collected at week 4, from a patient treated with tofacitinib. CDR3 sequence: CSVRPCSYEQYF. As DNA, the CDR3 is TGCAGCGTTAGACCCTGCTCCTACGAGCAGTACTTC.